These T cell receptor beta chains were read from a single sample in a study of metastatic and nonmetastatic thyroid tumors. MiXCR was used by TCRdb to re-call the PCR reads. Of about 40,000 clones in the sample, 11% were seen once. Sequencing was done on a sample of blood. These receptors came from a female donor with papillary thyroid cancer or a benign thyroid nodule (not recorded which). Some clones in this sample may be carry-over from other donors' samples. Both conserved end residues are part of each CDR3. A D gene is named only where the DNA matches it firmly. The size field is filled for only some rows; it gives once, few, many or a size class.

v_call,clone_size,d_call,j_call,cdr3_nt,cdr3_aa
TRBV20-1,many,TRBD1,TRBJ2-2,TGCAGTGCTCGGGACAGGGGGCAGGTCGGGGAGCTGTTTTTT,CSARDRGQVGELFF
TRBV6-2/TRBV6-3,many,.,TRBJ1-5,TGTGCCAGCAATACTATATATCGATTCGGGAGCAATCAGCCCCAGCATTTT,CASNTIYRFGSNQPQHF
TRBV24-1,many,TRBD1,TRBJ1-3,TGTGCCACCAGTGATTTGCTCGGCAGGGGGCATTCTGGAAACACCATATATTTT,CATSDLLGRGHSGNTIYF
TRBV7-8,many,.,TRBJ1-5,TGTGCCAGCAGCCCAACCGAGGGAGCCGGGCAGTCCCAGCATTTT,CASSPTEGAGQSQHF
TRBV28,many,.,TRBJ2-7,TGTGCCAGCAGTAATCCCCTGGGCAGGGTCTACGAGCAGTACTTC,CASSNPLGRVYEQYF
TRBV6-5,few,.,TRBJ2-1,TGTGCCAGCAGTTACGATGCGGGGCCCCATGAGCAGTTCTTC,CASSYDAGPHEQFF
TRBV20-1,many,.,TRBJ2-5,TGCAGTGCTAGAGATGAAATAGCGAGAGTGCAGGAGACCCAGTACTTC,CSARDEIARVQETQYF
TRBV20-1,.,TRBD2,TRBJ2-3,TGCAGTGCTAATTGGGCGGGGGAGATGACAGATACGCAGTATTTT,CSANWAGEMTDTQYF
TRBV3-1,.,TRBD2,TRBJ2-7,TGTGCCAGCAGCCAGGGACTAGCGAAATACGAGCAGTACTTC,CASSQGLAKYEQYF
TRBV6-2/TRBV6-3,many,TRBD2,TRBJ2-5,TGTGCCAGCAGTTACTCGCTGCGGGAGGGCGGGGAGACCCAGTACTTC,CASSYSLREGGETQYF
TRBV6-1,.,TRBD1,TRBJ1-6,TGTGCCAGCAGTGACGAACAGGGGGAAGGTTCACCCCTCCACTTT,CASSDEQGEGSPLHF
TRBV6-4,many,.,TRBJ1-3,TGTGCCAGGGAGAGGGCCCCTGGAAACACCATATATTTT,CARERAPGNTIYF
TRBV12-3/TRBV12-4,.,.,TRBJ1-5,TGTGCCAGCAGACCCCAGGGGAATAAGCCCCAGCATTTT,CASRPQGNKPQHF
TRBV12-5,many,.,TRBJ2-1,TGTGCTAGTGGTCCAAGGGGGGGATCGGGCTCCTACAATGAGCAGTTCTTC,CASGPRGGSGSYNEQFF
TRBV19,many,.,TRBJ1-2,TGTGCCAGTAGTATTATGGGGACACAGACTTCTAACTATGGCTACACCTTC,CASSIMGTQTSNYGYTF
TRBV11-2,many,.,TRBJ1-1,TGTGCCAGCAGCTTATGGTTCGGGACTGAAGCCTTCTTT,CASSLWFGTEAFF
TRBV7-2,.,.,TRBJ2-1,TGTGCCAGCAGCATGGGGCTAGCTGGAGTGCTCAATGAGCAGTTCTTC,CASSMGLAGVLNEQFF
TRBV28,many,.,TRBJ1-2,TGTGCCAGCGGACAGACCCCGGTAATCTATGGCTACACCTTC,CASGQTPVIYGYTF
TRBV4-2,few,TRBD2,TRBJ2-1,TGTGCCAGCAGCCCCGGGACTAGCGGGAGAATTGATGAGCAGTTCTTC,CASSPGTSGRIDEQFF
TRBV3-1,many,TRBD2,TRBJ2-1,TGTGCCAGCAGCCGACGCAGCGGGAGTGAGCAGTTCTTC,CASSRRSGSEQFF
TRBV3-1,many,.,TRBJ1-5,TGTGCCAGCAGCCCAACAAAATCCCATCAGCCCCAGCATTTT,CASSPTKSHQPQHF
TRBV6-5,many,.,TRBJ2-3,TGTGCCAGCAGTTACGGGCAGCGCACAGATACGCAGTATTTT,CASSYGQRTDTQYF
TRBV6-1,many,TRBD1,TRBJ2-3,TGTGCCAGCAGACAGCCCCAGGGGGCGGCAACAGATACGCAGTATTTT,CASRQPQGAATDTQYF
TRBV7-3,many,TRBD2,TRBJ2-2,TGTGCCAGCAGTTCTAGCGGGAGTGCCACCGGGGAGCTGTTTTTT,CASSSSGSATGELFF
TRBV10-3,many,TRBD1,TRBJ1-4,TGTGCCATCAGTGACCTACAGGGGGTTGGAGAAAAACTGTTTTTT,CAISDLQGVGEKLFF
TRBV28,few,TRBD1,TRBJ2-7,TGTGCCAGCAGTTCCACCACAGGACAGGGAATCGGGGAACGGTACGAGCAGTACTTC,CASSSTTGQGIGERYEQYF